One and the same sample provided the 16 T cell receptor beta chains below, sequenced in a study of OX40 agonist ivuxolimab in advanced cancers. Preparation of the library involved the immunoSEQ multiplex PCR assay. This immuneACCESS table, as held by TCRdb, lists in-frame sequences with V and J called but not all clones. Of the missing ones, under half trace to an unresolved V gene in checked studies; the others have no known cause. The sample has fewer than 80,000 clones on record, 77% of them singletons. The ten largest clonotypes hold about 1.6% of the sample. The sequencing used CD4+ or CD8+ T cells sorted from blood, collected in a trial of the OX40 agonist ivuxolimab. These receptors were taken from an adult with an advanced solid tumor such as melanoma, head and neck, liver or kidney cancer.

The V and J genes are TRBV5-1 and TRBJ2-7; D not certain. Trimming cost V 0 bases and J 6 bases, with 13 bases left between them. CDR1 is SGHRS, CDR2 YFSETQ, per germline. The CDR3 loop spans 14 amino acids. The CDR3 DNA sequence: TGCGCCAGCAGCTTGGATTCCGCCACTCCCGAGCAGTACTTC. Translation gives CASSLDSATPEQYF.

This chain joins TRBV28 and TRBJ2-7; TRBD2 matches at 7 bases. Germline CDR1 MDHEN, CDR2 SYDVKM. The trim removed 2 bases at V and 2 bases at J, leaving 9 bases unmatched. The CDR3 is 16 residues long. The DNA of the CDR3 is TGTGCCAGCAGTTTAGCTAGCGGCCCCGCCCCCTACGAGCAGTACTTC. Translating gives CASSLASGPAPYEQYF.

The rearrangement joins TRBV7-8 to TRBJ1-4, with a possible D match to TRBD1 (5 bases). Trimming shortened V by 1 base and J by 7 bases, and 10 bases separated the two germline ends. Germline CDR1 is SGHVS and CDR2 is FQNEAQ. This CDR3 is built from 14 residues. The CDR3 bases are TGTGCCAGCAGCTTAGGGGCAGGGTCTGAAAAACTGTTTTTT. Amino acid sequence: CASSLGAGSEKLFF.

J is TRBJ2-2 and V is TRBV25-1, with TRBD1 as a possible D gene (6 bases). The V gene's germline CDR1 is MGHDK and CDR2 SYGVNS. V lost 4 bases to trimming and J lost 4 bases, with 10 bases between them. This CDR3 is built from 14 residues. The CDR3 sequence: CASSVRGVTGELFF. CDR3 coding DNA: TGTGCCAGCAGTGTCAGGGGTGTCACCGGGGAGCTGTTTTTT.

The chain uses TRBV7-3 and TRBJ1-1, with 7 bases matching TRBD1. V was pared by 5 bases and J by 3 bases, with 6 bases of the junction left unmatched. The germline CDR1 and CDR2 sequences are SGHTA and FQGTGA. This CDR3 region has 14 residues. The CDR3 reads CASSTGTADTEAFF. The CDR3 nucleotides read TGTGCCAGCAGCACCGGGACAGCAGACACTGAAGCTTTCTTT.

The CDR3 protein is CAWTPKGSSGNTIYF. The CDR3 DNA follows: TGTGCCTGGACCCCTAAAGGCAGCTCTGGAAACACCATATATTTT. The chain uses TRBV30 and TRBJ1-3; no firm D call. Germline V CDR1 and CDR2: GTSNPN, SVGIG (reference sequence). The ends were cut back, 4 bases at V and 0 bases at J, with 13 bases in the middle. The CDR3 length is 15 residues.

The chain is built from TRBV11-2 and TRBJ2-1; D is uncertain. CDR3 length: 13 amino acids. CDR1 SGHAT and CDR2 FQNNGV come from the germline V gene. The V gene lost 4 bases and the J gene lost 2 bases, with 6 bases spanning the gap. The CDR3 reads CASSSSPYNEQFF. DNA for the CDR3: TGTGCCAGCAGCTCCAGCCCCTACAATGAGCAGTTCTTC.

This clone appeared a single time. CDR3 DNA: TGTGCCAGCAGCTTCCGAGACGGACTGAACACCGGGGAGCTGTTTTTT. It is translated as CASSFRDGLNTGELFF. The gene calls are TRBV7-8 and TRBJ2-2; possibly TRBD2 for D (5 bases). CDR3 length: 16 amino acids. Germline values: CDR1 SGHVS, CDR2 FQNEAQ. Trimming pared 3 bases from V and 1 base from J, leaving 12 bases between.

This chain connects TRBV10-3 to TRBJ2-7; TRBD2 aligns across 8 bases. The CDR3 spans 13 residues. Losses at the gene ends were 6 bases for V and 2 bases for J; bases not matched to a gene: 3. Germline CDR1 is ENHRY and CDR2 is SYGVKD. CDR3 loop: CAISQRETYEQYF. The CDR3 DNA reads TGTGCCATCAGCCAGCGGGAGACCTACGAGCAGTACTTC.

The rearrangement joins TRBV19 to TRBJ1-1, with unresolved D. The ends were cut back, 3 bases at V and 6 bases at J, with 5 bases in the middle. Germline V gene data show CDR1 as LNHDA and CDR2 as SQIVND (reference sequence). The CDR3 spans 11 residues. CDR3 sequence (DNA): TGTGCCAGTAGTATCTGGTCTGAAGCTTTCTTT. Its protein product is CASSIWSEAFF.

The chain links TRBV5-8 to TRBJ1-1; no definite D call. Trimming stripped 0 bases from V and 5 bases from J, with 8 bases between. CDR1 and CDR2 (germline): SGHTS, YDEGEE. The CDR3 runs 13 residues. CDR3 sequence (DNA): TGTGCCAGCAGCTTGGCCGGGTTGACTGAAGCTTTCTTT. Amino acid sequence: CASSLAGLTEAFF.

This chain connects TRBV27 to TRBJ1-4, with D possibly matching TRBD1 (6 bases). In germline, CDR1 is MNHEY, CDR2 SMNVEV (reference sequence). This CDR3 comprises 14 residues. The ends were cut back, 3 bases at V and 8 bases at J, with 13 bases in the middle. CDR3 protein: CASSFSGATEKLFF. For the CDR3, the DNA is TGTGCCAGCAGTTTTTCGGGGGCTACGGAAAAACTGTTTTTT.

The rearrangement links TRBV5-4 to TRBJ2-3, with D perhaps matching TRBD2 (6 bases). The germline V gene encodes CDR1 SGHNT and CDR2 YYREEE (reference sequence). Trimming removed 3 bases at V and 2 bases at J, with 13 bases between. The CDR3 totals 15 residues. The CDR3 sequence is CASSSSLAYTDTQYF. For the CDR3, the DNA is TGTGCCAGCAGCTCCAGCCTAGCGTACACAGATACGCAGTATTTT.

On this clone: This CDR3 is also generated by other DNA sequences in the sample. The chain couples TRBV7-9 to TRBJ1-3, with D uncertain. This CDR3 has 15 residues. Germline lookup yields CDR1 SEHNR and CDR2 FQNEAQ (reference sequence). Trimming took 6 bases from V and 0 from J, leaving 12 bases between them. CDR3 in DNA: TGTGCCAGCAGTTCGGACCGGTCCTCTGGAAACACCATATATTTT. This codes for CASSSDRSSGNTIYF.

The V and J genes are TRBV21-1 and TRBJ2-2; the D segment call TRBD2 is taken from the table without a DNA check. TRBV21-1 is given as a pseudogene. This CDR3 region has 17 residues. CDR3 nucleotide sequence: TGTGCCAAATGGACTAGCGGGGGGCCGCAGAACACCGGGGAGCTGTTTTTT. Amino acids: CAKWTSGGPQNTGELFF.

The J gene is TRBJ2-7, the V gene TRBV29-1, with D possibly called TRBD1 or TRBD2 (5 bases each). V lost 0 bases and J lost 4, with 19 bases in between. Germline V gene data show CDR1 as SQVTM and CDR2 as ANQGSEA. The CDR3 runs 16 residues. The CDR3 loop reads CSVEDRGGARSYEQYF. The CDR3 region has the DNA TGCAGCGTTGAAGATCGGGGTGGGGCTAGATCTTACGAGCAGTACTTC.